One T cell receptor (beta chain) is described in this entry. This sample stems from a study of blood T cell repertoires in COVID-19. Here immunoSEQ multiplex PCR was the method, and the copy in TCRdb shows in-frame clones only, minus some. The sample includes about 400,000 clones, roughly 91% seen only once; the top ten take 4% to 4.5%. The CDR3 loop spans 14 amino acids. Between the trimmed V and J ends, which lost 7 bases and 1 base, there was a span of 15 bases. The V gene's germline CDR1 is SGHRS and CDR2 YFSETQ. The clonotype comes from a woman aged 30 to 39 with acute or convalescent COVID-19. The chain recombines TRBV5-1 with TRBJ2-7, with D possibly TRBD1 on 5 matching bases. Sequencing was done on a sample of peripheral blood. DNA of the CDR3: TGCGCCAGCGCTCACGAGGCAGGGTCCTACGAGCAGTACTTC. It specifies CASAHEAGSYEQYF.